Presented here are 27 T cell receptor beta chains from one specimen sequenced in a study of beta chain features in type 1 diabetes. What these receptors recognize is not known. Findings and caveats of the study: Moderate yet significant TCRB CDR3 shortening was seen in Type 1 diabetes patients in all four CD4+ subsets.

What was sequenced were expressed TCRB transcripts, since all of the isolated RNA had been reverse transcribed. The repertoire was sequenced with immunoSEQ multiplex PCR; TCRdb's copy has only in-frame clones and lacks some. The sample holds tens of thousands of clones, about 48% seen once. The sample was central memory CD4+ T cells from blood. The receptors come from a young man with type 1 diabetes.

The V gene is TRBV6-5, the J gene TRBJ1-3; tentative D call: TRBD1 (5 bases). The length of the CDR3 is 15 residues. In germline, CDR1 is MNHEY, CDR2 SVGAGI. The ends were cut back, 2 bases at V and 1 base at J, with 9 bases in the middle. The CDR3 reads CASSYPAGSGNTIYF. Here the CDR3 DNA reads TGTGCCAGCAGTTACCCGGCAGGGTCTGGAAACACCATATATTTT.

This chain links TRBV6-6 with TRBJ1-5; D uncertain. The germline V and J ends were trimmed by 2 bases and 5 bases, with 10 bases remaining between them. This CDR3 comprises 14 residues. CDR1 MNHNY and CDR2 SVGAGI come from the germline V gene (reference sequence). CDR3 region: CASSYRDIHQPQHF. The CDR3 DNA follows: TGTGCCAGCAGTTACCGTGACATTCATCAGCCCCAGCATTTT.

This clone showed up many times. This sequence joins TRBV6-6 and TRBJ1-1; D is unclear. Trimming shortened V by 4 bases and J by 2 bases, and 5 bases separated the two germline ends. The V gene's germline CDR1 is MNHNY and CDR2 SVGAGI (reference sequence). The length of the CDR3 is 12 residues. The CDR3 nucleotides read TGTGCCAGCAGTTCCGTTAACACTGAAGCTTTCTTT. Its protein product is CASSSVNTEAFF.

The chain is built from TRBV5-1 and TRBJ1-2; D unclear. This CDR3 has 15 residues. The germline V and J ends were trimmed by 4 bases and 3 bases, with 16 bases remaining between them. Germline loops: CDR1 SGHRS, CDR2 YFSETQ. The CDR3 loop reads CASSQGGGRDYGYTF. In DNA form, the CDR3 reads TGCGCCAGCAGCCAAGGTGGTGGTCGGGACTATGGCTACACCTTC.

Only a few counts were recorded for this clone. The chain employs TRBV25-1 and TRBJ2-7; 10 bases are a match to TRBD1. The V gene's germline CDR1 is MGHDK and CDR2 SYGVNS. CDR3 length equals 14 residues. V was clipped by 6 bases and J by 3 bases; unmatched bases: 5. DNA of the CDR3: TGTGCCAGCAGGGGGGACAGGGGCCGCTACGAGCAGTACTTC. It is translated as CASRGDRGRYEQYF.

This chain links TRBV10-2 with TRBJ2-5, with TRBD2 as a possible D gene (5 bases). Germline lookup yields CDR1 WSHSY and CDR2 SAAADI. The V and J ends lost 4 bases and 0 bases respectively, with 12 bases between them. CDR3 length equals 15 residues. The CDR3 sequence: CASSGGLRYQETQYF. In DNA form, the CDR3 reads TGCGCCAGCAGTGGCGGACTTCGGTACCAAGAGACCCAGTACTTC.

This clone has only one observation. This chain joins TRBV7-9 and TRBJ1-3, with a possible D match to TRBD1 (6 bases). Germline V gives CDR1 SEHNR, CDR2 FQNEAQ (reference sequence). With 2 bases removed from V and 3 bases from J, the gap between germline ends came to 14 bases. CDR3 length: 16 amino acids. This CDR3 reads CASSLRAGADGNTIYF. The CDR3 nucleotides are TGTGCCAGCAGCTTACGAGCGGGGGCCGATGGAAACACCATATATTTT.

CDR3 sequence: CASSPQGALHNEQFF. DNA for the CDR3: TGTGCCAGCAGCCCGCAGGGGGCCCTCCACAATGAGCAGTTCTTC. This chain links TRBV7-9 with TRBJ2-1; 8 nucleotides line up with TRBD1. Losses at the gene ends were 5 bases for V and 5 bases for J; bases not matched to a gene: 8. Germline values: CDR1 SEHNR, CDR2 FQNEAQ (reference sequence). The CDR3 loop spans 15 amino acids.

This clone was recorded a few times. The chain uses TRBV4-1 and TRBJ2-5, with TRBD2 matching 8 bases. This CDR3 is built from 15 residues. CDR1 MGHRA and CDR2 YSYEKL come from the germline V gene. V shed 1 base and J 9 bases; nucleotides not matched to a gene: 10. In nucleotides, the CDR3 is TGCGCCAGCAGCCAAGGAAGGGGACTAGTGTCTCCCCAGTACTTC. Protein: CASSQGRGLVSPQYF.

V usage is TRBV6-5 and J usage is TRBJ2-7, with D maybe TRBD1 (5 bases). V dropped 5 bases and J dropped 0 bases, with 8 bases sitting between them. The CDR3 extends over 13 amino acids. Germline CDR1 MNHEY, CDR2 SVGAGI. The CDR3 DNA reads TGTGCCAGCAGTGGCAGGGCCTCCTACGAGCAGTACTTC. It translates to CASSGRASYEQYF.

The rearrangement uses TRBV7-2 and TRBJ1-5; TRBD1 matches at 11 bases. Germline V gene sequence: CDR1 SGHTA, CDR2 FQGNSA. This CDR3 comprises 15 residues. Trimming cost V 5 bases and J 2 bases; bases outside gene matches: 2. The CDR3 sequence is CASSRTGGGNQPQHF. DNA for the CDR3: TGTGCCAGCAGCAGGACAGGGGGCGGCAATCAGCCCCAGCATTTT. Supplemented by reference TRBV7-2 and TRBJ1-5, the full variable domain reads GAGVSQSPSNKVTEKGKDVELRCDPISGHTALYWYRQSLGQGLEFLIYFQGNSAPDKSGLPSDRFSAERTGGSVSTLTIQRTQQEDSAVYLCASSRTGGGNQPQHFGDGTRLSIL.

The sample holds a few counts of this clone. The chain is built from TRBV29-1 and TRBJ2-7; no definite D call. The germline V and J ends were trimmed by 4 bases and 0 bases, with 7 bases remaining between them. Germline V lookup: CDR1 SQVTM, CDR2 ANQGSEA. This CDR3 region has 12 residues. DNA for the CDR3: TGCAGCGTTGCGACAAACTCCTACGAGCAGTACTTC. This gives the protein CSVATNSYEQYF.

V gene TRBV5-1 combines with J gene TRBJ1-3, with D possibly being TRBD1 (5 bases). V lost 3 bases to trimming and J lost 0 bases, with 7 bases between them. Looked up from germline, CDR1 is SGHRS and CDR2 is YFSETQ. CDR3 length: 14 residues. CDR3 coding DNA: TGCGCCAGCAGCTCACAGGCCTCTGGAAACACCATATATTTT. Translation: CASSSQASGNTIYF.

The chain carries TRBV4-1 and TRBJ2-7, with a weak D call TRBD1 (6 bases). CDR3 length equals 15 residues. Germline V gene lookup returns CDR1 MGHRA and CDR2 YSYEKL. V lost 0 bases, J lost 5 bases, and 14 bases lay in between. CDR3: CASSQEGARENEQYF. The CDR3 DNA follows: TGCGCCAGCAGCCAAGAGGGGGCCAGGGAGAACGAGCAGTACTTC.

The chain uses TRBV27 and TRBJ2-3; D not certain. This CDR3 region has 13 residues. V was shortened by 2 bases and J by 3 bases, with 6 bases between the two germline ends. Germline CDR1 reads MNHEY; CDR2 reads SMNVEV (reference sequence). The CDR3 bases are TGTGCCAGCAGTTTAAGGCGGACAGATACGCAGTATTTT. Its protein is CASSLRRTDTQYF.

The CDR3 loop is CASSLSGAGSPLHF. CDR3 nucleotide sequence: TGTGCCAGCAGCTTGAGCGGCGCTGGTTCACCCCTCCACTTT. The chain is built from TRBV5-4 and TRBJ1-6; D not certain. Germline V gives CDR1 SGHNT, CDR2 YYREEE (reference sequence). The CDR3 is 14 amino acids. The ends were cut back, 1 base at V and 9 bases at J, with 11 bases in the middle.

J is TRBJ2-7 and V is TRBV5-1; TRBD1 is a possible D gene (6 bases). This CDR3 spans 14 amino acids. The germline gives CDR1 SGHRS, CDR2 YFSETQ. The ends were cut back, 4 bases at V and 3 bases at J, with 14 bases in the middle. The CDR3 sequence is CASSPTGSRYEQYF. The CDR3 DNA sequence: TGCGCCAGCAGCCCCACAGGGTCTCGCTACGAGCAGTACTTC.

The chain combines TRBV6-1 with TRBJ2-7, with D hard to call. This CDR3 is 14 amino acids long. With 0 bases removed from V and 1 base from J, the gap between germline ends came to 7 bases. Germline CDR1 and CDR2: MNHNS and SASEGT. The CDR3 coding sequence is TGTGCCAGCAGTGAAGCCTGGGCGTCCTACGAGCAGTACTTC. Translated: CASSEAWASYEQYF.

The chain carries TRBV11-3 and TRBJ2-3, with D maybe TRBD1 (5 bases). CDR1 and CDR2 (germline): SGHNT, YENEEA. V was shortened by 1 base and J by 5 bases, with 10 bases between the two germline ends. The CDR3 extends over 14 amino acids. CDR3 nucleotide sequence: TGTGCCAGCAGCTTAGTGGGGCGAGGAGATACGCAGTATTTT. Protein: CASSLVGRGDTQYF.

The V gene is TRBV6-1, the J gene TRBJ2-7; 9 bases align to TRBD1. Germline CDR1 and CDR2: MNHNS and SASEGT. The CDR3 extends over 15 amino acids. V shed 6 bases, J shed 6 bases, and the junction held 12 bases outside the gene matches. The CDR3 DNA follows: TGTGCCAGCAGGATCAGCAGGGACAGGGCGGGCGAGCAGTACTTC. It encodes CASRISRDRAGEQYF.

With regard to this clone: The DNA is omitted, as the CDR3 cannot be located on it reliably, and the CDR3 follows TCRdb's listing. J is TRBJ2-1 and V is TRBV12-5; the tabulated D call, TRBD1, remains unverified against the DNA. The CDR3 is made up of 16 amino acids, end residues included. Germline-derived CDR1 and CDR2 are LGHNT and FRNRAP. CDR3 residues: CASGTSGPDRGNEQFF.

CDR3 bases: TGTGCCAGCAGTGCCACAGGGTCCACTGAAGCTTTCTTT. As protein: CASSATGSTEAFF. The genes are TRBV6-1 and TRBJ1-1, with a weak D call TRBD1 (6 bases). CDR1 and CDR2 from the germline V gene are MNHNS and SASEGT. Deletions cut 4 bases from V and 4 bases from J, with 10 bases between. The CDR3 loop spans 13 amino acids.

This rearrangement joins TRBV5-1 to TRBJ2-1, with TRBD2 matching 12 bases. Germline lookup yields CDR1 SGHRS and CDR2 YFSETQ. The CDR3 loop spans 15 amino acids. V trimming: 4 bases; J trimming: 8 bases; junction bases outside the gene matches: 7. As DNA, the CDR3 is TGCGCCAGCAGCCCCACTAGCGGGGGGATCGATGAGCAGTTCTTC. Its translation: CASSPTSGGIDEQFF.

In its sample, this clone was seen a few times. The chain joins TRBV2 to TRBJ1-1; D remains ambiguous. Trimming removed 5 bases at V and 10 bases at J, with 17 bases between. The CDR3 loop spans 13 amino acids. CDR1 SNHLY and CDR2 FYNNEI come from the germline V gene. The CDR3 loop is CASSQDGRAGAFF. The CDR3 DNA reads TGTGCCAGCAGTCAGGACGGTCGGGCGGGAGCTTTCTTT. Variable domain in full (rest from reference TRBV2 and TRBJ1-1): EPEVTQTPSHQVTQMGQEVILRCVPISNHLYFYWYRQILGQKVEFLVSFYNNEISEKSEIFDDQFSVERPDGSNFTLKIRSTKLEDSAMYFCASSQDGRAGAFFGQGTRLTVV.

The CDR3 DNA is TGTGCCAGCAGCCCCAACCGTCTAGCGGGGGGGCCGGGAGATACGCAGTATTTT. It codes for CASSPNRLAGGPGDTQYF. The rearrangement joins TRBV4-2 to TRBJ2-3; 12 nucleotides match TRBD2. V lost 4 bases to trimming and J lost 5 bases; unmatched junction nucleotides: 13. This CDR3 is built from 18 residues. Per germline, CDR1 LGHNA and CDR2 YNFKEQ.

This clone is a singleton in its sample. The chain employs TRBV2 and TRBJ1-2; D unclear. CDR3 length: 13 amino acids. CDR1 is SNHLY and CDR2 is FYNNEI in the germline V gene. V was pared by 4 bases and J by 3 bases, with 9 bases between. In nucleotides, the CDR3 is TGTGCCAGCAGTGTCGGCGGAGACTATGGCTACACCTTC. Translated, it gives CASSVGGDYGYTF.

The chain has TRBV9 and TRBJ2-7, with a weak D call TRBD2 (5 bases). Germline CDR1 and CDR2: SGDLS and YYNGEE. The CDR3 totals 14 residues. Trimming left V 2 bases short and J 3 bases short, with 12 bases between. The CDR3: CASSVQPAGYEQYF. For the CDR3, the DNA is TGTGCCAGCAGCGTTCAACCGGCGGGCTACGAGCAGTACTTC.